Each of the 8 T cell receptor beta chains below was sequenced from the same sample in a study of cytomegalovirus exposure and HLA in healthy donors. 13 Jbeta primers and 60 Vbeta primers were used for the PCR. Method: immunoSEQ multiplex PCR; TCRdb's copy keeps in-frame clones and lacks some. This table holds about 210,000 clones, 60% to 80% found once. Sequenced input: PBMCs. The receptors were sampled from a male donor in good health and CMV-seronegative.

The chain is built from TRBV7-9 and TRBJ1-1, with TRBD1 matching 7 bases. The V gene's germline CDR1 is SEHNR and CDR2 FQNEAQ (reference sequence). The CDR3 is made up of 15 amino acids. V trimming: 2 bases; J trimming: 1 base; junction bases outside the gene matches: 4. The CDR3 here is CASSLPGQKNTEAFF. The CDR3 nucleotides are TGTGCCAGCAGCTTACCGGGACAGAAGAACACTGAAGCTTTCTTT.

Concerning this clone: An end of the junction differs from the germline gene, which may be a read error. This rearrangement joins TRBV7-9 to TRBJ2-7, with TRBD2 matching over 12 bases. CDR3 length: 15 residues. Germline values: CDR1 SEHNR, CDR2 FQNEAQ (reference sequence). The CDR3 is CASSLAGGPSYEQYF. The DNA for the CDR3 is TGTGCCAGCAGCCTAGCGGGAGGGCCCTCCTACGAGCAGTACTTC.

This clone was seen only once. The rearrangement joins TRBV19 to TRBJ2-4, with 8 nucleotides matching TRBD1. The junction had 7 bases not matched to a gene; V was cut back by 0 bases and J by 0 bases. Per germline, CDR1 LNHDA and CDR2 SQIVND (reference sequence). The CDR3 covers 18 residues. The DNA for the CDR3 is TGTGCCAGTAGTATAGATAGACAGGGGTCCATAGCCAAAAACATTCAGTACTTC. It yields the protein CASSIDRQGSIAKNIQYF.

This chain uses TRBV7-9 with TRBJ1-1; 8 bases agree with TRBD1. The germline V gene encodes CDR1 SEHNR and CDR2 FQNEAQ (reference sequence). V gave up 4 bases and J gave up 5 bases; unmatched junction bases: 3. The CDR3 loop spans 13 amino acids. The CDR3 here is CASSWTGLTEAFF. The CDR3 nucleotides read TGTGCCAGCAGCTGGACAGGGTTGACTGAAGCTTTCTTT. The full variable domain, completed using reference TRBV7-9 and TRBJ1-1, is DTGVSQNPRHKITKRGQNVTFRCDPISEHNRLYWYRQTLGQGPEFLTYFQNEAQLEKSRLLSDRFSAERPKGSFSTLEIQRTEQGDSAMYLCASSWTGLTEAFFGQGTRLTVV.

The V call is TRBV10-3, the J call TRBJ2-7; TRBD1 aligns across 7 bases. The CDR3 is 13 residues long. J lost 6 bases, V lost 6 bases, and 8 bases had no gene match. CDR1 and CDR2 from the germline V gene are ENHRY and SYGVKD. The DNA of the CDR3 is TGTGCCATCAGGTCCGGGACAGCAATCGAGCAGTACTTC. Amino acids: CAIRSGTAIEQYF.

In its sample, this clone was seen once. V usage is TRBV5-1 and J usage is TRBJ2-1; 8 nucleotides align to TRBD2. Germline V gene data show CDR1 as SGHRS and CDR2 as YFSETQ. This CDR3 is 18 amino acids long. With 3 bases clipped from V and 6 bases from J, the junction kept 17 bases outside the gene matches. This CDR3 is CASSSLVRASGRANEQFF. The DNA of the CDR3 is TGCGCCAGCAGCTCCCTAGTAAGGGCGTCCGGGAGGGCCAATGAGCAGTTCTTC.

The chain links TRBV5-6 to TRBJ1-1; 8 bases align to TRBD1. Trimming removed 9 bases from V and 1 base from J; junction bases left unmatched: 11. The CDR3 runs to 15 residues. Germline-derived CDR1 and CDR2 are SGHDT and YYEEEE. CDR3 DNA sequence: TGTGCCACCGGACAGGGAGAAGGTAGGAACACTGAAGCTTTCTTT. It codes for CATGQGEGRNTEAFF.

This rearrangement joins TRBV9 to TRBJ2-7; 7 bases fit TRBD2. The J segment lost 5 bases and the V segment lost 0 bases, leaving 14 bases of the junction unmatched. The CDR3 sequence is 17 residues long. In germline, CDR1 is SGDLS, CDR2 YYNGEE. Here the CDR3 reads CASSVGPAGRPSHEQYF. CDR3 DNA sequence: TGTGCCAGCAGCGTAGGGCCAGCGGGACGCCCTTCCCACGAGCAGTACTTC.